This T cell receptor beta chain was obtained from a study of cytomegalovirus exposure and HLA in healthy donors. Study information: The roughly 120 million unique TCR beta sequences, from 150 million to 200 million T cells, were found by an earlier analysis. Study observations and caveats: CMV serostatus stood as the only immune exposure information on hand.

Note on this clone: The antigen is undetermined.

A multiplex PCR was run with 60 Vbeta primers and 13 Jbeta primers. The data were produced by immunoSEQ multiplex PCR, yet TCRdb's version contains in-frame clones alone and is incomplete. The repertoire has roughly 160,000 clones, around 84% of them found once; the top ten carry about 2.4%. This receptor was identified in a man aged 25-40 years in good health and CMV-seropositive. The sample consisted of PBMCs.

The CDR3 coding sequence is TGCGCCAGCAGCTTGATCGGCGGAACTAGCACAGATACGCAGTATTTT. It translates to CASSLIGGTSTDTQYF. This rearrangement joins TRBV5-1 to TRBJ2-3; D unresolved. V was shortened by 1 base and J by 0 bases, with 12 bases between the two germline ends. The length of the CDR3 is 16 residues. CDR1 SGHRS and CDR2 YFSETQ come from the germline V gene.